Shown below are 9 T cell receptor beta chains from a single sample sequenced in a study of CD8+ T cells in alopecia areata. Indicated treatment: oral pan-JAK inhibitor, 5-10 mg twice daily. Reverse transcribed after extraction, RNA yielded cDNA as the sequencing template. Profiling relied on immunoSEQ multiplex PCR, and the TCRdb table lists in-frame clones only, not all of them. Found here are more than 150,000 clones, roughly 61% of them singletons; the top ten hold roughly 12%. The sample was CD8+ T cells sorted from blood, taken at week 24, from a patient treated with tofacitinib. These receptors all come from a human donor with alopecia areata.

The chain couples TRBV18 to TRBJ2-7; TRBD1 aligns across 7 bases. The ends lost 0 bases at V and 2 bases at J; junction bases unmatched: 7. The CDR3 sequence is 16 residues long. Germline assignment: CDR1 KGHSH and CDR2 LQKENI. CDR3 amino acids: CASSPPNRTGPYEQYF. CDR3 nucleotide sequence: TGTGCCAGCTCACCACCCAACAGGACAGGCCCCTACGAGCAGTACTTC.

The V gene is TRBV29-1, the J gene TRBJ1-5, with 8 nucleotides matching TRBD1. The germline V gene encodes CDR1 SQVTM and CDR2 ANQGSEA. CDR3 length: 14 amino acids. The V gene end was trimmed by 6 bases and the J gene end by 1 base; junction bases not matched to a gene: 5. CDR3 coding DNA: TGCAGCGTCACCACAGGGGGGAGCAATCAGCCCCAGCATTTT. This gives the protein CSVTTGGSNQPQHF.

Worth noting for this clone: Relative to the germline gene, one junction end is altered; a read error may explain this. This rearrangement joins TRBV11-2 to TRBJ2-3, with 8 bases identical to TRBD1. The V gene's germline CDR1 is SGHAT and CDR2 FQNNGV. The CDR3 runs 12 residues. The CDR3 DNA reads as TGTGCCAGCAGCTTACCGGGACAGGTGGGGAATTTT. This translates into CASSLPGQVGNF. Full variable domain (rest looked up from reference TRBV11-2 and TRBJ2-3): EAGVAQSPRYKIIEKRQSVAFWCNPISGHATLYWYQQILGQGPKLLIQFQNNGVVDDSQLPKDRFSAERLKGVDSTLKIQPAKLEDSAVYLCASSLPGQVGNFGPGTRLTVL.

The rearrangement joins TRBV19 to TRBJ1-2; 10 bases align to TRBD1. V was clipped by 3 bases and J by 3 bases; unmatched bases: 1. CDR3 length: 14 residues. In germline, CDR1 is LNHDA, CDR2 SQIVND (reference sequence). CDR3 DNA sequence: TGTGCCAGTAGTATTGGGACAGGGGACTATGGCTACACCTTC. It specifies CASSIGTGDYGYTF. The variable domain in full, completed from reference TRBV19 and TRBJ1-2, reads DGGITQSPKYLFRKEGQNVTLSCEQNLNHDAMYWYRQDPGQGLRLIYYSQIVNDFQKGDIAEGYSVSREKKESFPLTVTSAQKNPTAFYLCASSIGTGDYGYTFGSGTRLTVV.

CDR3 DNA: TGTGCCAGCAGTTACGAGGGGTCGGTTCAGCCCCAGCATTTT. This translates into CASSYEGSVQPQHF. This chain joins TRBV6-6 and TRBJ1-5, with a tentative D call TRBD1 (5 bases). V lost 2 bases to trimming and J lost 6 bases, with 11 bases between them. The CDR3 has 14 residues. The germline V gene has CDR1 MNHNY and CDR2 SVGAGI (reference sequence).

This clone occurred a few times. The chain carries TRBV14 and TRBJ2-7, with D hard to call. CDR1 is SGHDN and CDR2 is FVKESK in the germline V gene. V was clipped by 1 base and J by 5 bases, with 12 bases between them. The CDR3 sequence is 14 residues long. The chain's CDR3 is CASSQVGQADEQYF. The DNA of the CDR3 is TGTGCCAGCAGCCAAGTCGGGCAGGCTGACGAGCAGTACTTC.

The V gene is TRBV27, the J gene TRBJ2-7; TRBD1 might be the D (6 bases). Germline V CDR1 and CDR2: MNHEY, SMNVEV (reference sequence). V shed 5 bases and J shed 1 base, with 18 bases lying between them. This CDR3 spans 16 amino acids. CDR3 DNA: TGTGCCAGCAGTCCATCAACAGGGTACAGGTCCTACGAGCAGTACTTC. Translated: CASSPSTGYRSYEQYF.

This clone was seen more than once but under ten times. V gene TRBV1 combines with J gene TRBJ1-2; the D call TRBD1 from the table was never checked on the DNA. TRBV1 is noted as a pseudogene. CDR3 length equals 13 residues. CDR3 region: CTSRPGTGYGYTF. CDR3 DNA sequence: TGCACCAGCCGACCCGGGACAGGCTATGGCTACACCTTC.

The chain is built from TRBV25-1 and TRBJ1-6; weak D call: TRBD1 (5 bases). Germline loops: CDR1 MGHDK, CDR2 SYGVNS. V lost 7 bases to trimming and J lost 9 bases, with 13 bases between them. The CDR3 runs to 13 residues. DNA for the CDR3: TGTGCCAGCACCCCCGGGGGTAGTTCACCCCTCCACTTT. This sequence encodes CASTPGGSSPLHF.